Below, one T cell receptor (beta chain) is given with its context. Its target is not known. The entry originates in a study of brain T cells in children with intractable seizures. Notes on the study in general: Pre- and post-surgery blood differed in depth, so pre-surgery absences may be undersampling. Viral specificity was inferred only from CDR3 similarity; HCMV serostatus was unknown.

Time point: blood from clinic visit 5 months post-surgery; TSC patient then seizure free. Surgery cases with the highest brain T cell transcript signatures were chosen for sequencing. TCRdb keeps only in-frame clones here, not all; method: immunoSEQ multiplex PCR. The sample holds under 400,000 clones; 93% are singletons and the top ten take roughly 6%. This CDR3 has 15 residues. V lost 4 bases to trimming and J lost 2 bases, with 11 bases between them. The germline V gene has CDR1 SGHAT and CDR2 FQNNGV. The clonotype comes from a boy younger than two with tuberous sclerosis and intractable seizures. The sequencing here drew on peripheral blood, taken less than 6 months after surgery. The chain links TRBV11-2 to TRBJ2-2; D gene ambiguous. The CDR3 loop reads CASSSLWQNTGELFF. CDR3 bases: TGTGCCAGCAGCTCTCTATGGCAAAACACCGGGGAGCTGTTTTTT.